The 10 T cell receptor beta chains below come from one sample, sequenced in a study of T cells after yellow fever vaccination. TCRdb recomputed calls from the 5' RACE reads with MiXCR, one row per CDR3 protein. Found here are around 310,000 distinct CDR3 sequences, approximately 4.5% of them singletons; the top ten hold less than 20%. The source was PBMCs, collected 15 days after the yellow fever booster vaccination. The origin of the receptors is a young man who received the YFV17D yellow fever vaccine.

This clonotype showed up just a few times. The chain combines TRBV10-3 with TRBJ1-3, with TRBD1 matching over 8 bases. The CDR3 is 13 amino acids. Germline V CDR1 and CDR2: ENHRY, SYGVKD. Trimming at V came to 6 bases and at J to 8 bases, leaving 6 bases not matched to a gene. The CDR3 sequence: CAISRQGSDTIYF. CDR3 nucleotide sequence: TGTGCCATCAGCCGACAGGGGTCAGACACCATATATTTT.

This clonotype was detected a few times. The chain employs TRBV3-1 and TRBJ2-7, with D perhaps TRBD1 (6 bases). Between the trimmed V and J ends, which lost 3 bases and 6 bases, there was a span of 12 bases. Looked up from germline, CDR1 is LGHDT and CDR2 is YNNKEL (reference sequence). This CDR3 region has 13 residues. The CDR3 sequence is CASSQTGAGEQYV. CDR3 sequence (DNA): TGTGCCAGCAGCCAGACAGGCGCGGGCGAGCAGTACGTC.

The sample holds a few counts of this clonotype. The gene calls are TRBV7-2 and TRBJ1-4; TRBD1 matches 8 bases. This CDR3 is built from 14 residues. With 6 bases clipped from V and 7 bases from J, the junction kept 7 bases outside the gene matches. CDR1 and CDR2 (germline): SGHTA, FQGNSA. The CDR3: CASRKGQAGEKLFF. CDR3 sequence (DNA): TGTGCCAGCAGAAAGGGACAGGCGGGTGAAAAACTGTTTTTT.

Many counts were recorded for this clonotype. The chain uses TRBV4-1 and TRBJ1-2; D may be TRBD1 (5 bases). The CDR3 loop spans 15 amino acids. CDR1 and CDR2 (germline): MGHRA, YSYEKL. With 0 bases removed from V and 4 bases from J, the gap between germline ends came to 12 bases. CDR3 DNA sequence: TGCGCCAGCAGCCAAGATTGGCAGGGAGGCTATGGCTACACCTTC. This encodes CASSQDWQGGYGYTF.

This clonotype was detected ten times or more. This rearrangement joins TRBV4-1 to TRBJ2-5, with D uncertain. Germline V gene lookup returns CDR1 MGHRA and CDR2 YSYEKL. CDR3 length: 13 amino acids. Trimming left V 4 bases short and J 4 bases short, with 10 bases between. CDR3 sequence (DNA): TGCGCCAGCAGCCCAAGACTGAGAGAGACCCAGTACTTC. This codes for CASSPRLRETQYF.

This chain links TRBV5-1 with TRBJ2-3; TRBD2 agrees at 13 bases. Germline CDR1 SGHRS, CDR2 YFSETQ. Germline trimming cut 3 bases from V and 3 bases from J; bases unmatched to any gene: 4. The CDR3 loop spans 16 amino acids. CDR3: CASSWGTSGTTDTQYF. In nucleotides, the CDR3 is TGCGCCAGCAGCTGGGGGACTAGCGGGACGACAGATACGCAGTATTTT.

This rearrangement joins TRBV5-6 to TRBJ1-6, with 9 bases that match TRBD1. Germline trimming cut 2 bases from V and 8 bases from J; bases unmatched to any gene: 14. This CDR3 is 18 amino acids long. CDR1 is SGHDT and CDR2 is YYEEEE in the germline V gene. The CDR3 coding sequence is TGTGCCAGCAGCTTACTTTATTTAACAGGGGGCAAGGATTCACCCCTCCACTTT. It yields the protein CASSLLYLTGGKDSPLHF.

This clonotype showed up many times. The CDR3 here is CASSETGSYNSPLHF. The CDR3 DNA reads as TGCGCCAGCAGCGAGACAGGATCCTATAATTCACCCCTCCACTTT. This chain links TRBV5-1 with TRBJ1-6; weak D call: TRBD1 (6 bases). The germline V gene has CDR1 SGHRS and CDR2 YFSETQ. This CDR3 spans 15 amino acids. V lost 4 bases to trimming and J lost 1 base, with 9 bases between them.

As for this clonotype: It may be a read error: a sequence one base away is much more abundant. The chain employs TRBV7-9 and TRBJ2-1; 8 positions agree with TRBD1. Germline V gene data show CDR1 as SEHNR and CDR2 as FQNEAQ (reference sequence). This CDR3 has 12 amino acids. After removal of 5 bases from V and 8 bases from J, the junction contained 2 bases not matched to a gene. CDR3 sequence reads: CASSQGAYEQFF. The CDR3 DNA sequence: TGTGCCAGCAGCCAGGGGGCCTATGAGCAGTTCTTC.

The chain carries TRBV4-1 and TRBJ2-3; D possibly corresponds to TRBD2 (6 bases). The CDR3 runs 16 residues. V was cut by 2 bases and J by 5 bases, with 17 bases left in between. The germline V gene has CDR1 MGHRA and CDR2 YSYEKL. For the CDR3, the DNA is TGCGCCAGCAGCCAACCCCTGGCGGGGTGGAAAGATACGCAGTATTTT. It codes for CASSQPLAGWKDTQYF.